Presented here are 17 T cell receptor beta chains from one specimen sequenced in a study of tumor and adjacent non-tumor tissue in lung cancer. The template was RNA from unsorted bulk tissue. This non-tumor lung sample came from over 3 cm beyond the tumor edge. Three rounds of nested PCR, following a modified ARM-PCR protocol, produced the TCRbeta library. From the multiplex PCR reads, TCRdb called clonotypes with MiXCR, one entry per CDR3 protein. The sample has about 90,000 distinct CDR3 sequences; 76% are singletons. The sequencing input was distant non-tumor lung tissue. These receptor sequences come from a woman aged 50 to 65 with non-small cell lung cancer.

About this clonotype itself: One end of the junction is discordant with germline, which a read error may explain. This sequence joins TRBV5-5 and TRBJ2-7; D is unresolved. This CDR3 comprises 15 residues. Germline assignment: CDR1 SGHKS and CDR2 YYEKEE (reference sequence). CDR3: CASSLEGTITYEQHF. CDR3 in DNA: TGTGCCAGCAGCTTGGAGGGTACCATCACCTACGAGCAGCACTTC.

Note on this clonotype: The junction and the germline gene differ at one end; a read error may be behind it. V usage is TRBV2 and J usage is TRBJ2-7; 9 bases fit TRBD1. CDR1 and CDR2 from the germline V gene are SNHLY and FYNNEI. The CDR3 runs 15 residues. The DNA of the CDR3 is TGCGCAAGCAGTGAAATAGGGACAGGGCCCTGGGAGCAATACTTC. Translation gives CASSEIGTGPWEQYF.

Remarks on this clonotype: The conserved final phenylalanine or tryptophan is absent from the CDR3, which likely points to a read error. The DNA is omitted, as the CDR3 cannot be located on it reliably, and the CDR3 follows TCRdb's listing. The CDR3 loop is CASSSPGRGPNEQSL. This chain uses TRBV12-3 or TRBV12-4 with TRBJ2-1; TRBD1, as called in the table, went unchecked against the DNA. The CDR3 spans 15 residues, counting both ends.

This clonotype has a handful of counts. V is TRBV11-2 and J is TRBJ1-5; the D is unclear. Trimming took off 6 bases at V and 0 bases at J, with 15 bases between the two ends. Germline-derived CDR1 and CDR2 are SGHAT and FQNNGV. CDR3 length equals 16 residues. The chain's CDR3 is CASSPGVAYSNQPQHF. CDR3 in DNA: TGTGCCAGCAGTCCCGGAGTTGCTTATAGCAATCAGCCCCAGCATTTT.

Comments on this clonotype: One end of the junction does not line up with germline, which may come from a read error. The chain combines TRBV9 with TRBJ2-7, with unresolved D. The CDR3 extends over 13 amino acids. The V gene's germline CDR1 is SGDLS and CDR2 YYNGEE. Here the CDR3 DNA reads TGTGTCAGCAGCGTAGGTGAGACCTACGAGCAGTACTTC. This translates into CVSSVGETYEQYF.

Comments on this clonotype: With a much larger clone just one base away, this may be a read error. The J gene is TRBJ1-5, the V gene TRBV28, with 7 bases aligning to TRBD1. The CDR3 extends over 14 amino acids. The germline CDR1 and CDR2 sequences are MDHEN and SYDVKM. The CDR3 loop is CTSILQGFRQPQHF. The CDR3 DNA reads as TGTACCAGCATCTTACAGGGGTTTCGGCAGCCCCAGCATTTT.

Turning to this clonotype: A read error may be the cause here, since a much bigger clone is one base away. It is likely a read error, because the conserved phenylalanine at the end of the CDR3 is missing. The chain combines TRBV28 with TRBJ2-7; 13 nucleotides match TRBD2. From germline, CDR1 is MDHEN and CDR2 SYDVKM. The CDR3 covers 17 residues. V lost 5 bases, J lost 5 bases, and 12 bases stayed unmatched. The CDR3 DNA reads TGTGCCAGCAGTGGGGCCTCCGGGACTAGCGGGATGGACGAGCAGTACATC. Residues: CASSGASGTSGMDEQYI.

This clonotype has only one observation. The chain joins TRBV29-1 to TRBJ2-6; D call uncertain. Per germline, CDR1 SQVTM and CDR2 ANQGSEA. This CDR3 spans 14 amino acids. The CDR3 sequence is CIVGFFSGANVLTF. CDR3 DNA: TGCATTGTGGGTTTTTTCTCTGGGGCCAACGTCCTGACTTTC.

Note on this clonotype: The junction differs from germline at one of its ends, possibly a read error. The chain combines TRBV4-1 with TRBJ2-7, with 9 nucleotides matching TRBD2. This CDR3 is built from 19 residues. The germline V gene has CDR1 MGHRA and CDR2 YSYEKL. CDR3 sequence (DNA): TGCGCCAGCAGCCAAGATCTTGAACGGATTAGCGGGAGCTCAGGCGAGAAGTACTTC. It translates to CASSQDLERISGSSGEKYF.

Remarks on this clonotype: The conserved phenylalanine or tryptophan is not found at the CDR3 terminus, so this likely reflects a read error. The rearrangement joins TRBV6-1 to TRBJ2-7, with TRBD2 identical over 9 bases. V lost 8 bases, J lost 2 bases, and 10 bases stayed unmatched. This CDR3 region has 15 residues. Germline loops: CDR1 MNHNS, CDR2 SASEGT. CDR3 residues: CASCVGSGRTYEQYL. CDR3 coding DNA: TGTGCCAGCTGTGTGGGGAGCGGGAGGACCTACGAGCAGTACCTC.

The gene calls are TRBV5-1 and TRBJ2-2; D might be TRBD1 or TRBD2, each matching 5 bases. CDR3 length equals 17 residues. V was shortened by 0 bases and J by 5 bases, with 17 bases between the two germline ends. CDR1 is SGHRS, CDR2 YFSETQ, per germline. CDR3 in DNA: TGCGCCAGCAGCTTGGAGTCCAGGGACCGCGGGACCGGGGAGCTGTTTTTT. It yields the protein CASSLESRDRGTGELFF.

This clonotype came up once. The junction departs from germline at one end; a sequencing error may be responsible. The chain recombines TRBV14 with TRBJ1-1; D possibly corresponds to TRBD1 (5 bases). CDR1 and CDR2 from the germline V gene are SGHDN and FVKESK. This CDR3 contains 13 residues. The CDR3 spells CARSQDPRTEAFF. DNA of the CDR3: TGTGCCAGGAGCCAAGATCCAAGGACAGAAGCTTTCTTT.

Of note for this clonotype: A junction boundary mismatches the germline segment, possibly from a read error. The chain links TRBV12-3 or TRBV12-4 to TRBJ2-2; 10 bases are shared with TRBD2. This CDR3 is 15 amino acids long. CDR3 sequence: CTSSWTSGNIGELFF. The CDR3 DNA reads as TGTACCAGCAGTTGGACTAGCGGAAACATCGGGGAGCTGTTTTTT.

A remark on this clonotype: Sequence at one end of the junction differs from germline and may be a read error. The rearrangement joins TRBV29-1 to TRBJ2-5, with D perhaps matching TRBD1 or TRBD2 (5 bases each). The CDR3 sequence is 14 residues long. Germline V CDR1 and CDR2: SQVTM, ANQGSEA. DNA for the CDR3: TGCAGCGCTGAAGATGGGTCTAGGGGAGAGACCGAGTACTTC. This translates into CSAEDGSRGETEYF.

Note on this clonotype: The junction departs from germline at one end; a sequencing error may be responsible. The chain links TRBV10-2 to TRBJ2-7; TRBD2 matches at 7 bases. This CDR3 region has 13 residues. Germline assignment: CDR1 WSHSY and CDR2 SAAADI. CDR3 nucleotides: TGCGCCAGCACTAGCGGTGGATCCTACAAGCAGTACTTC. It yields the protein CASTSGGSYKQYF.

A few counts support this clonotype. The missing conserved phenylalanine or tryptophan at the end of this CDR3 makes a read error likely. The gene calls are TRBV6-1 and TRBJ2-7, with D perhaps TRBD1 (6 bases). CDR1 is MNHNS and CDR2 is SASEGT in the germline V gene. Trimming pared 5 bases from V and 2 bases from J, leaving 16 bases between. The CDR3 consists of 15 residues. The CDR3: CASSSTWTAAYEQYL. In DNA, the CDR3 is TGTGCCAGCAGTTCAACTTGGACAGCAGCCTACGAGCAGTACTTG.

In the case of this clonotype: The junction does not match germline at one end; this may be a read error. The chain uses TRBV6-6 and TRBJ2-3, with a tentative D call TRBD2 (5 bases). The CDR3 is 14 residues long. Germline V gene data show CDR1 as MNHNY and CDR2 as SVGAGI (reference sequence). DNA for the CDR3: TGTGCCAGCAGCGGAGGCAGTACCACAGATATGCAGTATTTT. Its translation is CASSGGSTTDMQYF.